This T cell receptor (beta chain) was sequenced for a study of glioma-infiltrating T cells after dendritic cell vaccination. The wider study: Dendritic cells derived from monocytes and pulsed with autologous tumor lysate formed the vaccine.

This CDR3 spans 17 amino acids. The V and J ends lost 4 bases and 4 bases, in that order; junction bases with no gene match: 14. The germline gives CDR1 LNHDA, CDR2 SQIVND (reference sequence). Method: immunoSEQ multiplex PCR; TCRdb's copy keeps in-frame clones and lacks some. The sample records 75,000 to 95,000 clones, about 81% being singletons. Time point defined: after dendritic cell vaccination, including at tumor progression/relapse. The chain couples TRBV19 to TRBJ2-3; TRBD2 matches 7 bases. This TCR was sampled from a human donor with glioblastoma. Sequenced material: blood, taken after dendritic cell vaccination. The CDR3 bases are TGTGCCAGTAGTAGAGGACTAGGGAGGGATGGGGCAGATACGCAGTATTTT. Residues: CASSRGLGRDGADTQYF.